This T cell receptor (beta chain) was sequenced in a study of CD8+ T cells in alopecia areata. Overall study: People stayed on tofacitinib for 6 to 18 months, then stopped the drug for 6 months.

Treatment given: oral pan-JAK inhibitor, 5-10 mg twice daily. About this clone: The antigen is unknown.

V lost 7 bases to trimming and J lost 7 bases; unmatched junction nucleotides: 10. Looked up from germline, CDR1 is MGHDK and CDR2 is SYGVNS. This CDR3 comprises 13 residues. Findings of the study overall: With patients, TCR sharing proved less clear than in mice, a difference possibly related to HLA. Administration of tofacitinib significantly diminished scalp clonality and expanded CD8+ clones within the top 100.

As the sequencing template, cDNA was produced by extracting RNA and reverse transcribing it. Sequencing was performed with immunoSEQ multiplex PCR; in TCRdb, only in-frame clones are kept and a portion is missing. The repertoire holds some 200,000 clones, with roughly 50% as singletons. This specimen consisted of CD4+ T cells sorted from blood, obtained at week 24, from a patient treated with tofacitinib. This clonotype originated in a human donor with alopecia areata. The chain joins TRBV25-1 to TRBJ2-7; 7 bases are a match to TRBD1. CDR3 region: CASTQGDPGEQYF. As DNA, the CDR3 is TGTGCCAGCACCCAGGGGGACCCGGGTGAGCAGTACTTC.